The source of this T cell receptor beta chain is a study of beta chain features in type 1 diabetes. The study, taken as a whole, reports: For patients and controls alike, PCR might favor shorter templates to the same degree. For Type 1 diabetes patients, all four CD4+ subsets carried TCRB CDR3s that were moderately but significantly shorter.

Stem cell-like memory, regulatory, central memory and naive CD4+ cells were sorted via CD45RO/CCR7/CD25/CD127/CD95/CD27. To note about this clone: Its cognate antigen is unknown.

Trimming cost V 3 bases and J 1 base; bases outside gene matches: 7. The CDR3 runs 16 residues. Germline-derived CDR1 and CDR2 are MDHEN and SYDVKM. The study reverse transcribed the entire isolated RNA, so it sequenced expressed TCRB transcripts. There were 3 million to 4 million reads on average in the naive, central memory and regulatory T cell samples. Measured with immunoSEQ multiplex PCR; TCRdb has only the in-frame clones, and not every one. Of 300,000 to 350,000 clones in the sample, over 7% were seen once. This TCR was recovered from a man aged 25 to 45 with type 1 diabetes. The chain employs TRBV28 and TRBJ2-3, with 7 positions matching TRBD1. The sequenced sample was central memory CD4+ T cells from blood. The CDR3: CASSFEQGIGTDTQYF. The CDR3 nucleotides are TGTGCCAGCAGTTTCGAACAGGGGATCGGCACAGATACGCAGTATTTT.